The 22 T cell receptor beta chains below were found in one sample sequenced in a study of control samples from healthy donors and cancer patients. Sequenced by immunoSEQ multiplex PCR; TCRdb stores in-frame clones only, minus some. This sample carries 120,000 or so clones, more than 80% of them seen once, and the ten largest clones take 2% to 3%. Material for sequencing was blood. The receptors shown here come from a young man in good health.

The chain carries TRBV7-9 and TRBJ2-1; TRBD1 aligns across 7 bases. The junction had 5 bases not matched to a gene; V was cut back by 5 bases and J by 1 base. The CDR3 runs to 15 residues. Germline loops: CDR1 SEHNR, CDR2 FQNEAQ (reference sequence). This CDR3 reads CASSATGESYNEQFF. The CDR3 region has the DNA TGTGCCAGCAGCGCTACAGGGGAGTCCTACAATGAGCAGTTCTTC.

This rearrangement joins TRBV7-9 to TRBJ2-7; D might be TRBD2 (6 bases). Looked up from germline, CDR1 is SEHNR and CDR2 is FQNEAQ (reference sequence). This CDR3 region has 14 residues. V was shortened by 1 base and J by 5 bases, with 12 bases between the two germline ends. CDR3 DNA: TGTGCCAGCAGCTTAGGGAGGGGACTCAACGAGCAGTACTTC. Protein sequence: CASSLGRGLNEQYF.

Only a few counts were recorded for this clone. This rearrangement joins TRBV14 to TRBJ2-2, with 11 bases lining up with TRBD2. The CDR3 loop spans 17 amino acids. V was clipped by 4 bases and J by 1 base; unmatched bases: 5. Germline V lookup: CDR1 SGHDN, CDR2 FVKESK. The CDR3, as DNA: TGTGCCAGCAGCCGCCCGGGACTAGCGGTGAACACCGGGGAGCTGTTTTTT. Translation gives CASSRPGLAVNTGELFF. The full variable domain, in which reference TRBV14 and TRBJ2-2 provide the parts outside the CDR3, is EAGVTQFPSHSVIEKGQTVTLRCDPISGHDNLYWYRRVMGKEIKFLLHFVKESKQDESGMPNNRFLAERTGGTYSTLKVQPAELEDSGVYFCASSRPGLAVNTGELFFGEGSRLTVL.

The chain combines TRBV19 with TRBJ1-4, with D perhaps matching TRBD1 (6 bases). Germline V CDR1 and CDR2: LNHDA, SQIVND (reference sequence). The germline V and J ends were trimmed by 4 bases and 3 bases, with 9 bases remaining between them. CDR3 length equals 14 residues. This CDR3 reads CASSNQGPNEKLFF. Here the CDR3 DNA reads TGTGCCAGTAGTAACCAGGGGCCTAATGAAAAACTGTTTTTT.

This clone was observed once. The genes are TRBV24-1 and TRBJ2-7, with 8 bases identical to TRBD1. Unmatched junction bases numbered 6, after V lost 1 base and J lost 2 bases. There are 16 residues in the CDR3. Germline lookup yields CDR1 KGHDR and CDR2 SFDVKD. The CDR3 sequence is CATSDFSRTGTYEQYF. The CDR3, as DNA: TGTGCCACCAGTGATTTCTCTAGGACAGGGACCTACGAGCAGTACTTC.

This chain uses TRBV14 with TRBJ2-1; no reliable D call. The V gene lost 3 bases and the J gene lost 9 bases, with 21 bases spanning the gap. CDR1 is SGHDN and CDR2 is FVKESK in the germline V gene. This CDR3 comprises 16 residues. CDR3 bases: TGTGCCAGCAGCCAGGTACCGGGCCTACCCGCTGGTGAGCAGTTCTTC. Its protein product is CASSQVPGLPAGEQFF.

The CDR3 reads CARGETKDEQYF. The CDR3 region has the DNA TGTGCCAGAGGCGAAACCAAGGACGAGCAGTACTTC. The genes are TRBV19 and TRBJ2-7; D uncertain. This CDR3 spans 12 amino acids. Germline loops: CDR1 LNHDA, CDR2 SQIVND (reference sequence). Deletions cut 9 bases from V and 5 bases from J, with 14 bases between.

The gene calls are TRBV28 and TRBJ1-5, with TRBD1 identical over 9 bases. CDR3 length equals 12 residues. Germline loops: CDR1 MDHEN, CDR2 SYDVKM. V shed 8 bases, J shed 4 bases, and the junction held 0 bases outside the gene matches. The CDR3 DNA is TGTGCCAGCGGACAGGGGAATCAGCCCCAGCATTTT. Translated, it gives CASGQGNQPQHF.

V and J are TRBV7-9 and TRBJ1-4, with unresolved D. Deletions cut 7 bases from V and 7 bases from J, with 19 bases between. The CDR3 spans 15 residues. Germline CDR1 reads SEHNR; CDR2 reads FQNEAQ (reference sequence). CDR3 DNA: TGTGCCAGCAAGTTTGGACCCGAAGGATTTGAAAAACTGTTTTTT. It is translated as CASKFGPEGFEKLFF.

This chain connects TRBV7-6 to TRBJ2-5, with 12 bases that match TRBD2. The junction had 11 bases not matched to a gene; V was cut back by 6 bases and J by 3 bases. This CDR3 has 17 amino acids. Germline V CDR1 and CDR2: SGHVS, FNYEAQ. CDR3 sequence (DNA): TGTGCCAGCAGTCTAGGGGATCTAGCGGGGGGGAAAGAGACCCAGTACTTC. It is translated as CASSLGDLAGGKETQYF.

The chain employs TRBV2 and TRBJ2-1; 14 nucleotides match TRBD2. The J segment lost 3 bases and the V segment lost 0 bases, leaving 4 bases of the junction unmatched. The CDR3 is 18 amino acids. The V gene's germline CDR1 is SNHLY and CDR2 FYNNEI. The CDR3 nucleotides read TGTGCCAGCAGTGAAGCGAGGACTAGCGGGAGGTTCTACAATGAGCAGTTCTTC. Protein: CASSEARTSGRFYNEQFF.

V gene TRBV27 combines with J gene TRBJ2-7; tentative D call: TRBD1 (5 bases). Germline V gives CDR1 MNHEY, CDR2 SMNVEV (reference sequence). Trimming took off 3 bases at V and 5 bases at J, with 17 bases between the two ends. This CDR3 comprises 15 residues. CDR3 protein: CASSFRAIPKNEQYF. As DNA, the CDR3 is TGTGCCAGCAGTTTCAGGGCGATCCCGAAGAACGAGCAGTACTTC.

The CDR3 sequence: CASSLSGPYSNQPQHF. The CDR3 DNA sequence: TGTGCCAGCAGCTTAAGTGGGCCTTATAGCAATCAGCCCCAGCATTTT. The chain recombines TRBV11-2 with TRBJ1-5; D is undetermined. This CDR3 has 16 residues. Germline loops: CDR1 SGHAT, CDR2 FQNNGV. V was cut by 2 bases and J by 0 bases, with 11 bases left in between.

This clone occurred once. The genes are TRBV29-1 and TRBJ2-1; D not resolved. Deletions cut 8 bases from V and 8 bases from J, with 16 bases between. CDR1 is SQVTM and CDR2 is ANQGSEA in the germline V gene. The CDR3 runs to 12 residues. The CDR3 DNA reads TGCAGCATGTCCGCTAGTTTCGATGAGCAGTTCTTC. It codes for CSMSASFDEQFF.

This rearrangement joins TRBV24-1 to TRBJ2-1; D perhaps matches TRBD2 (6 bases). Germline loops: CDR1 KGHDR, CDR2 SFDVKD. The ends were cut back, 3 bases at V and 3 bases at J, with 11 bases in the middle. This CDR3 is 15 amino acids long. The CDR3 nucleotides are TGTGCCACCAGTGATCCCCCGCGGGGCTACAATGAGCAGTTCTTC. Protein: CATSDPPRGYNEQFF.

V is TRBV6-6 and J is TRBJ1-1; D perhaps matches TRBD1 (6 bases). The V gene's germline CDR1 is MNHNY and CDR2 SVGAGI (reference sequence). The CDR3 covers 15 residues. V lost 2 bases and J lost 0, with 10 bases in between. CDR3 sequence reads: CASSYTDRLNTEAFF. Here the CDR3 DNA reads TGTGCCAGCAGTTACACGGACAGATTGAACACTGAAGCTTTCTTT.

The chain joins TRBV7-2 to TRBJ2-1; D not resolved. Germline loops: CDR1 SGHTA, CDR2 FQGNSA. V shed 6 bases and J shed 6 bases, with 9 bases lying between them. This CDR3 is built from 12 residues. CDR3 in amino acids: CASSSLFNEQFF. CDR3 DNA sequence: TGTGCCAGCAGTTCCCTTTTCAATGAGCAGTTCTTC.

The rearrangement links TRBV2 to TRBJ2-3, with D possibly matching TRBD2 (5 bases). With 5 bases removed from V and 1 base from J, the gap between germline ends came to 10 bases. The CDR3 runs to 14 residues. Germline V gene sequence: CDR1 SNHLY, CDR2 FYNNEI. The CDR3 coding sequence is TGTGCCAGCAGTTCCAGCGGAGGCACAGATACGCAGTATTTT. This sequence encodes CASSSSGGTDTQYF.

The sample holds one count of this clone. This chain uses TRBV18 with TRBJ1-6; tentatively, D is TRBD1 (6 bases). Germline V gene lookup returns CDR1 KGHSH and CDR2 LQKENI. Trimming removed 6 bases at V and 5 bases at J, with 14 bases between. This CDR3 spans 15 amino acids. The CDR3 reads CASSPLQGDNSPLHF. CDR3 in DNA: TGTGCCAGCTCCCCCTTACAGGGAGATAATTCACCCCTCCACTTT.

The rearrangement joins TRBV7-8 to TRBJ1-1; D gene unclear. This CDR3 region has 13 residues. Trimming shortened V by 2 bases and J by 5 bases, and 9 bases separated the two germline ends. The germline CDR1 and CDR2 sequences are SGHVS and FQNEAQ. The CDR3 DNA follows: TGTGCCAGCAGCTTAACAGCGGAGACTGAAGCTTTCTTT. This encodes CASSLTAETEAFF.

The rearrangement joins TRBV28 to TRBJ1-1; no clear D gene. This CDR3 comprises 13 residues. V lost 4 bases to trimming and J lost 4 bases, with 10 bases between them. Germline V gene data show CDR1 as MDHEN and CDR2 as SYDVKM. In DNA form, the CDR3 reads TGTGCCAGCAGTTATAGGGTCGGCACTGAAGCTTTCTTT. Its protein is CASSYRVGTEAFF.

The chain carries TRBV5-1 and TRBJ1-2; D unclear. Germline V gene lookup returns CDR1 SGHRS and CDR2 YFSETQ. V was pared by 4 bases and J by 5 bases, with 15 bases between. The CDR3 is made up of 14 amino acids. CDR3 in DNA: TGCGCCAGCAGCGACCGAATGAGTTCTTATGGCTACACCTTC. This codes for CASSDRMSSYGYTF.